This TCR beta chain comes out of a study of T cell responses to AZD1222 COVID-19 vaccine. General study points: A mostly white British donor set with more females was recruited, and clonal diversity was possibly underestimated. Only six AZD1222 recipients tested seropositive at baseline.

V was shortened by 1 base and J by 7 bases, with 15 bases between the two germline ends. CDR1 SGHTS and CDR2 YDEGEE come from the germline V gene. The CDR3 loop spans 14 amino acids. Assay: immunoSEQ multiplex PCR; the TCRdb copy retains only in-frame clones and omits some. The data hold about 120,000 clones, with around nine tenths observed a single time. On this clone: The antigen is not known.

Source: peripheral blood, taken on day 0 of AZD1222 vaccination. This clonotype was sampled from an adult in good health. The chain uses TRBV5-8 and TRBJ2-7, with D tentatively TRBD1 (6 bases). CDR3 residues: CASSLPVGGGEQYF. In DNA, the CDR3 is TGTGCCAGCAGCTTGCCCGTAGGGGGTGGGGAGCAGTACTTC.